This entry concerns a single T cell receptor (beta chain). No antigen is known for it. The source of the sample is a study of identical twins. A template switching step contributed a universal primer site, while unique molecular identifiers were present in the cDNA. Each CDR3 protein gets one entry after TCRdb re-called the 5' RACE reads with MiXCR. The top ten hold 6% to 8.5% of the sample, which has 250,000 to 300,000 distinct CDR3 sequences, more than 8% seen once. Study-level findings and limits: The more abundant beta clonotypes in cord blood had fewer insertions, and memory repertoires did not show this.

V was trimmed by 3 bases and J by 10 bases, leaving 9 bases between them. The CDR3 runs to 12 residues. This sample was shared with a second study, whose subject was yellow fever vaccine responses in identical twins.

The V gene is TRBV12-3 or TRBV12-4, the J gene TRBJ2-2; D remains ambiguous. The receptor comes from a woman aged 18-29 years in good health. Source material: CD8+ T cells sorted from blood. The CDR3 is CASSFGFEELFF. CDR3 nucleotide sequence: TGTGCCAGCAGTTTCGGTTTTGAGGAGCTGTTTTTT.